The entry below describes one T cell receptor (beta chain). Its antigen remains unidentified. This sample is drawn from a study of radiotherapy plus CTLA-4 blockade in lung cancer. Study findings and constraints: Increased serum interferon-beta after radiation also reportedly predicted response strongly.

The CDR3 runs 15 residues. The germline V and J ends were trimmed by 0 bases and 1 base, with 10 bases remaining between them. The germline V gene has CDR1 SGHNT and CDR2 YYREEE (reference sequence). Some clones are missing from TCRdb's copy, which holds only in-frame ones; the method was immunoSEQ multiplex PCR. The data hold more than 90,000 clones, with roughly 80% observed a single time. CTLA-4 blockade using ipilimumab, together with focal radiation, was received by patients with chemo-refractory metastatic non-small-cell lung cancer. The sequence derives from a human donor with non-small cell lung cancer that progressed on radiotherapy plus ipilimumab. V usage is TRBV5-4 and J usage is TRBJ1-1; perhaps TRBD1 as D (5 bases). Material: peripheral blood, obtained from a patient treated with radiotherapy plus ipilimumab. Written as DNA, the CDR3 is TGTGCCAGCAGCTTGGATCCGGGGCGGAACACTGAAGCTTTCTTT. Amino acid sequence: CASSLDPGRNTEAFF.